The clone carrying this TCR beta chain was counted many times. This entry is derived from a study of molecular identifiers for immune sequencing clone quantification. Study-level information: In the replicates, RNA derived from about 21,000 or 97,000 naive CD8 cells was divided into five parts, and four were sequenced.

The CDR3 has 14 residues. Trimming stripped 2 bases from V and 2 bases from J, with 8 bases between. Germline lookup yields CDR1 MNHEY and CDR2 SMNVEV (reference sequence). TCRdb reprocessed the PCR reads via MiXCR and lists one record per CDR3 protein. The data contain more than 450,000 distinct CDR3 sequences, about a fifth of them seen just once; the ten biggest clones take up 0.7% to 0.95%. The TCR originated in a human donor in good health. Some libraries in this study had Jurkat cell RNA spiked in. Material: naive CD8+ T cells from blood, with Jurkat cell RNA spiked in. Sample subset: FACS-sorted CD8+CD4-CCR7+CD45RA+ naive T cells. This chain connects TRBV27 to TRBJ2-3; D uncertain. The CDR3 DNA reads TGTGCCAGCAGTTTACGCCAAACCACAGATACGCAGTATTTT. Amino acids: CASSLRQTTDTQYF.